The 17 T cell receptor beta chains presented below share a single source sample, sequenced in a study of tumor and adjacent non-tumor tissue in lung cancer. Three rounds of nested PCR, following a modified ARM-PCR protocol, produced the TCRbeta library. TCRdb independently ran MiXCR on the multiplex PCR reads; one entry per CDR3 protein. The sample carries 90,000 or so distinct CDR3 sequences, 61% recorded once. This sample's RNA came from whole unsorted tissue. The sequencing sample was made of lung tumor tissue. These receptors were obtained from a man between 65 and 79 years old with non-small cell lung cancer.

In regard to this clonotype: A read error may produce the germline difference seen at one junction end. V and J are TRBV29-1 and TRBJ2-7, with unresolved D. Germline lookup yields CDR1 SQVTM and CDR2 ANQGSEA. This CDR3 has 13 amino acids. CDR3 protein: CRVEDVISYEQYF. The CDR3 DNA sequence: TGCAGGGTTGAAGATGTCATCTCCTACGAGCAGTACTTC.

Concerning this clonotype itself: Being one base from a much bigger clone, this may be a read error. The gene calls are TRBV30 and TRBJ1-6, with a possible D match to TRBD1 (5 bases). CDR3 length equals 14 residues. Germline loops: CDR1 GTSNPN, CDR2 SVGIG (reference sequence). DNA for the CDR3: TGTGGCTGGAAATTTGGGGCTTCGAATTCACCCCTCCACTTT. This codes for CGWKFGASNSPLHF. Full variable domain (missing parts from reference TRBV30 and TRBJ1-6): SQTIHQWPATLVQPVGSPLSLECTVEGTSNPNLYWYRQAAGRGLQLLFYSVGIGQISSEVPQNLSASRPQDRQFILSSKKLLLSDSGFYLCGWKFGASNSPLHFGNGTRLTVT.

The CDR3 bases are TGTGTCAGTAGCTTAGACCCCCAAGAGACCCAGTACTTC. Amino acid sequence: CVSSLDPQETQYF. This sequence joins TRBV11-2 and TRBJ2-5; no definite D call. The CDR3 totals 13 residues. CDR1 and CDR2 from the germline V gene are SGHAT and FQNNGV. Drawing the rest from reference TRBV11-2 and TRBJ2-5, the complete variable domain is EAGVAQSPRYKIIEKRQSVAFWCNPISGHATLYWYQQILGQGPKLLIQFQNNGVVDDSQLPKDRFSAERLKGVDSTLKIQPAKLEDSAVYLCVSSLDPQETQYFGPGTRLLVL.

In regard to this clonotype: Compared with germline, one end of the junction differs, possibly owing to a read error. The chain combines TRBV12-3 or TRBV12-4 with TRBJ2-1; a weak D match, TRBD2 (5 bases). There are 16 residues in the CDR3. CDR3 protein: CASTLRTGKAYNEQLF. CDR3 nucleotide sequence: TGTGCCAGCACCCTTCGGACGGGAAAGGCCTACAATGAACAGTTGTTC.

This clonotype has ten or more counts. This chain connects TRBV29-1 to TRBJ2-7, with D uncertain. This CDR3 has 12 amino acids. Germline V gene lookup returns CDR1 SQVTM and CDR2 ANQGSEA. Trimming took 4 bases from V and 3 from J, leaving 10 bases between them. CDR3 coding DNA: TGCAGCGTTGGAATTTCAGGCTACGAGCAGTACTTC. Residues: CSVGISGYEQYF.

With regard to this clonotype: This may come from a read error, since a much larger clone is one base off. The rearrangement uses TRBV12-3 or TRBV12-4 and TRBJ2-7, with 7 bases matching TRBD2. Unmatched junction bases numbered 19, after V lost 10 bases and J lost 1 base. The CDR3 runs to 17 residues. CDR3 sequence (DNA): TGTGCCACCAGCAAACCCTACTCTGGCGGGAGATCCTACGAGCAGTACTTC. This gives the protein CATSKPYSGGRSYEQYF.

The V and J genes are TRBV6-4 and TRBJ2-6; D is ambiguous. Germline loops: CDR1 MRHNA, CDR2 SNTAGT. The CDR3 is 14 residues long. V shed 2 bases and J shed 2 bases, with 4 bases lying between them. CDR3: CASSDRAGANVLTF. The CDR3 DNA follows: TGTGCCAGCAGTGACAGGGCTGGGGCCAACGTCCTGACTTTC.

Concerning this clonotype: Its ends do not fully match the called genes, so a read error is possible. The chain joins TRBV6-1 to TRBJ2-3; TRBD1 is a possible D gene (7 bases). CDR1 is MNHNS, CDR2 SASEGT, per germline. This CDR3 comprises 11 residues. The CDR3 here is CANSRTGGQYF. In nucleotides, the CDR3 is TGTGCCAACAGTAGGACAGGAGGGCAATATTTT.

Ten or more counts support this clonotype. The chain recombines TRBV12-3 or TRBV12-4 with TRBJ2-7, with a weak D call TRBD1 (5 bases). This CDR3 is 12 amino acids long. V lost 6 bases, J lost 3 bases, and 9 bases lay in between. The CDR3 is CASRLTDYEQYF. The DNA of the CDR3 is TGTGCCAGCAGATTGACAGACTACGAGCAGTACTTC.

In this sample, this clonotype turned up many times. The rearrangement uses TRBV12-3 or TRBV12-4 and TRBJ2-3, with TRBD1 as a possible D gene (6 bases). The CDR3 extends over 17 amino acids. V was clipped by 6 bases and J by 6 bases, with 25 bases between them. Here the CDR3 reads CASSPLGHRGSADTQYF. The CDR3 region has the DNA TGTGCCAGCAGCCCTCTGGGACACCGGGGCTCGGCTGATACGCAGTATTTT.

About this clonotype itself: One end of the junction fails to match germline, which may point to a read error. V is TRBV20-1 and J is TRBJ1-5; D gene unclear. The CDR3 has 12 amino acids. CDR1 is DFQATT and CDR2 is SNEGSKA in the germline V gene (reference sequence). In DNA form, the CDR3 reads TGCAGTACTAGCGGGGTCAATCAGCCCCAGCATTTT. This translates into CSTSGVNQPQHF.

A word on this clonotype: The missing conserved phenylalanine or tryptophan at the end of this CDR3 makes a read error likely. The chain has TRBV5-5 and TRBJ1-5; TRBD1 matches 9 bases. Germline-derived CDR1 and CDR2 are SGHKS and YYEKEE (reference sequence). The CDR3 length is 15 residues. Germline trimming cut 5 bases from V and 3 bases from J; bases unmatched to any gene: 6. CDR3 region: CASRRTGANNQPQHS. In DNA form, the CDR3 reads TGTGCCAGCAGGAGGACAGGGGCTAACAATCAGCCCCAGCATTCT.

Details on this clonotype: A read error may account for a junction end that differs from germline. The rearrangement uses TRBV11-2 and TRBJ1-1, with D uncertain. The CDR3 is 13 residues long. CDR1 and CDR2 from the germline V gene are SGHAT and FQNNGV. The CDR3 DNA reads TGTGCCAGCAGCAGCTGGGGATATACTGAGGCTTTCTTT. This gives the protein CASSSWGYTEAFF.

In the case of this clonotype: Relative to the germline gene, one junction end is altered; a read error may explain this. The chain has TRBV6-5 and TRBJ2-5, with D tentatively TRBD2 (5 bases). CDR3 size: 16 residues. In germline, CDR1 is MNHEY, CDR2 SVGAGI. The CDR3 DNA sequence: TGTGGCAGCAGCCTAAGAGAAGGGTCAGATTGGGAGATCCAATACTTC. Protein sequence: CGSSLREGSDWEIQYF.

In the case of this clonotype: The final CDR3 position lacks the conserved phenylalanine or tryptophan, pointing to a likely read error. This chain connects TRBV11-2 to TRBJ2-2; no definite D call. Per the germline V gene, CDR1 is SGHAT and CDR2 is FQNNGV. The CDR3 spans 15 residues. The germline V and J ends were trimmed by 2 bases and 6 bases, with 13 bases remaining between them. DNA of the CDR3: TGTGCCAGCAGCTTAACTAACGGATTCGCCGGGGAGCTGTTTTTA. Protein sequence: CASSLTNGFAGELFL.

The V and J genes are TRBV20-1 and TRBJ2-1, with TRBD2 matching 9 bases. The CDR3 is made up of 15 amino acids. Trimming at V came to 4 bases and at J to 5 bases, leaving 9 bases not matched to a gene. The germline V gene encodes CDR1 DFQATT and CDR2 SNEGSKA (reference sequence). The CDR3 nucleotides are TGCAGTGCTACAGTAGCGGGAGTGGTGGACAATGAGCAGTTCTTC. Translation: CSATVAGVVDNEQFF.

In the case of this clonotype: Mismatch with germline at one junction end may stem from a read error. The chain couples TRBV30 to TRBJ1-3; D might be TRBD1 (5 bases). The CDR3 is made up of 17 amino acids. From germline, CDR1 is GTSNPN and CDR2 SVGIG (reference sequence). In nucleotides, the CDR3 is TGTGCCTTGAGTCCCCCGAGTTGGGGCGTAGGTGGGAACACCATATATTTT. Its protein product is CALSPPSWGVGGNTIYF.